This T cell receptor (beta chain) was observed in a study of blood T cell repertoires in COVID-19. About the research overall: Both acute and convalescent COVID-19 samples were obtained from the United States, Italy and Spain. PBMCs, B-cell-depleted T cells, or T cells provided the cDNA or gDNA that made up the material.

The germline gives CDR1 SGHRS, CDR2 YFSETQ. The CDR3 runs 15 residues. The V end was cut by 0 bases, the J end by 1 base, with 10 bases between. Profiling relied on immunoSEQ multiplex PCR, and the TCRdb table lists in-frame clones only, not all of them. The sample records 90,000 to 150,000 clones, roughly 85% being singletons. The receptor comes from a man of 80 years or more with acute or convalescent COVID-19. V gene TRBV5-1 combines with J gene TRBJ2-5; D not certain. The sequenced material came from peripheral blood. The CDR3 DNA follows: TGCGCCAGCAGCTTGGCAGAGGCACCCCAAGAGACCCAGTACTTC. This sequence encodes CASSLAEAPQETQYF.